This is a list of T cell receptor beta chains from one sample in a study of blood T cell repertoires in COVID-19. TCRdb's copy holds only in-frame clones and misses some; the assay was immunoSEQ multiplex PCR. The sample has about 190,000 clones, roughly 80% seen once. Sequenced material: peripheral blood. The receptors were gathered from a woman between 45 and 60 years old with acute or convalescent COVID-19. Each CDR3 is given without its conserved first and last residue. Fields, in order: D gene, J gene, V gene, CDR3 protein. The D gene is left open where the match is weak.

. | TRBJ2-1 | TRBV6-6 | ASSLGSTYNEQF
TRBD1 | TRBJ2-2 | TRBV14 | ASRQNRGSGELF
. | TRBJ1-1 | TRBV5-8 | ASSLGNFRLTEAF
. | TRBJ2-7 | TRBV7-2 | ASSTRNLYEQY
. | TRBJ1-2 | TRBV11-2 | ASSLDSIVNYGYT
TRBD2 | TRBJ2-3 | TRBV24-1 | ATSSTSGSTDTQY
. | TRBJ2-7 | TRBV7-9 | ASSPRQAAYEQY
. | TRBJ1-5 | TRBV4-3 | ASSQDVRTQPQH
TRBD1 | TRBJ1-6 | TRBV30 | AWRDRGSSYNSPLH
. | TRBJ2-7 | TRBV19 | ASSILYSSSYEQY
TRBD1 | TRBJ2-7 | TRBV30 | AWSRGQGGDEQY
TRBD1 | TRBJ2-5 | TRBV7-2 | ASSLGQGVTQETQY
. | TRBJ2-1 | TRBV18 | ASSSQTSGGNEQF
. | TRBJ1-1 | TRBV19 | ASKARGNTEAF
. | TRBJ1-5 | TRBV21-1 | ASRGGAQGNRDQPQH
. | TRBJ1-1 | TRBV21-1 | ASSTRGGFAGPAF
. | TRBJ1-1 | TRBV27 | ASRHRERGVSNTEAF
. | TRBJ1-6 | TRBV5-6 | ASSLAGAGNSPLH
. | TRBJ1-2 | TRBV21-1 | ASSMSCEGNYGYT
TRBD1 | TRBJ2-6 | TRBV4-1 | ASSTTGAGANVLT
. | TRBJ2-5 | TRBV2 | ASSEEGSGQTQY
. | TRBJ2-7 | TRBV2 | ASQPDLASRL
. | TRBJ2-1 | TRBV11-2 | ASSLDYRVTEQF
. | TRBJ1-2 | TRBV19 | ASRDYGYT
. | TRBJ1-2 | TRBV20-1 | SASQVYGYT
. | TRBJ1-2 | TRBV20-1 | SASPPEYGYT
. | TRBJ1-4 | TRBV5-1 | ASSLEQGFEKLF
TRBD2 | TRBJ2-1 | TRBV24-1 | ATAPRSGRSYNEQF
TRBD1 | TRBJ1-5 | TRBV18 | ASSEQGWGQPQH
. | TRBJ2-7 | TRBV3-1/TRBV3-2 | ASSPSGRAYEQY
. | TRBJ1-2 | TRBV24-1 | ATSDLRGKTNGYT
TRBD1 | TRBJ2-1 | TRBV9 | ASSARDRGTGEQF
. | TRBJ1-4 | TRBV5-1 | ASSLVPAPEEKLF
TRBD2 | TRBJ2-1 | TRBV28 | ASRGDRTSGGNEQF
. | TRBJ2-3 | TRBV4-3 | ASSQDLSIDTDTQY
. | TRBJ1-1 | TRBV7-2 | ASSLVYTDEAF
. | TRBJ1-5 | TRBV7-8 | ASSLVVGKGSNQPQH
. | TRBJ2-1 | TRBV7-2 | ASSPTRSSYNEQF
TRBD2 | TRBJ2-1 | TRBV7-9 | ASSLQLAGGPGEQF
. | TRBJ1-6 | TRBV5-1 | ASSLVEGNSPLH
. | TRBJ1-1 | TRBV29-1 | SVHPGALNTEAF
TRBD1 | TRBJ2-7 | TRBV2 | ASSEQGVLEQY
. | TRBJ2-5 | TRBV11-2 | ASSFTTSETQY
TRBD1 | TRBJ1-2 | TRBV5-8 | ASSRDRAGGGYT
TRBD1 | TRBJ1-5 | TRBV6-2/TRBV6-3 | ASSYGTVSNQPQH
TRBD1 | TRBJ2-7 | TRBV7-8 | ASSSGQGGYEQY
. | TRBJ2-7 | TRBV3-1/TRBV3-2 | ASSQGVAGAREQY
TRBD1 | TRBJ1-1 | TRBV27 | ASRLTGYNTEAF
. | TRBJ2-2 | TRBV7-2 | ASSLVSAGGAGELF
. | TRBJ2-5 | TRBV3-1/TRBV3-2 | ASSQERATGAGDLQETQY